The 3 T cell receptor beta chains reported below all come from one sample, sequenced in a study of blood T cells in healthy people across ages. A second PCR of 7 to 11 cycles used a sample-barcoded 5' primer and a J-beta primer mix. MiXCR, applied by TCRdb to the 5' RACE reads, yields one record per CDR3 protein. The table has 1.5 million to 1.8 million distinct CDR3 sequences, about 45% seen once. The sequenced sample consisted of blood. The source is a woman younger than 35 in good health.

This clonotype was seen only a few times. V is TRBV6-5 and J is TRBJ1-1; D not resolved. The V end lost 7 bases, the J end lost 3 bases, and 6 bases lay between the germline ends. The germline CDR1 and CDR2 sequences are MNHEY and SVGAGI. The CDR3 length is 11 residues. The CDR3 nucleotides read TGTGCCAGCACCGGGGACACTGAAGCTTTCTTT. It specifies CASTGDTEAFF.

This clonotype was counted a single time. V and J are TRBV20-1 and TRBJ2-1; weak D call: TRBD1 (6 bases). The germline gives CDR1 DFQATT, CDR2 SNEGSKA (reference sequence). The ends were cut back, 3 bases at V and 4 bases at J, with 16 bases in the middle. The CDR3 has 15 amino acids. The CDR3 DNA follows: TGCAGTGCTAGCCTTCAGGGGTTTGATTACAATGAGCAGTTCTTC. It is translated as CSASLQGFDYNEQFF.

In nucleotides, the CDR3 is TGTGCCAGCAGCCTCAATAGGGCGAATACGCAGTATTTT. It yields the protein CASSLNRANTQYF. The J gene is TRBJ2-3, the V gene TRBV7-3, with D unresolved. There are 13 residues in the CDR3. Germline lookup yields CDR1 SGHTA and CDR2 FQGTGA. V shed 5 bases and J shed 7 bases, with 13 bases lying between them.